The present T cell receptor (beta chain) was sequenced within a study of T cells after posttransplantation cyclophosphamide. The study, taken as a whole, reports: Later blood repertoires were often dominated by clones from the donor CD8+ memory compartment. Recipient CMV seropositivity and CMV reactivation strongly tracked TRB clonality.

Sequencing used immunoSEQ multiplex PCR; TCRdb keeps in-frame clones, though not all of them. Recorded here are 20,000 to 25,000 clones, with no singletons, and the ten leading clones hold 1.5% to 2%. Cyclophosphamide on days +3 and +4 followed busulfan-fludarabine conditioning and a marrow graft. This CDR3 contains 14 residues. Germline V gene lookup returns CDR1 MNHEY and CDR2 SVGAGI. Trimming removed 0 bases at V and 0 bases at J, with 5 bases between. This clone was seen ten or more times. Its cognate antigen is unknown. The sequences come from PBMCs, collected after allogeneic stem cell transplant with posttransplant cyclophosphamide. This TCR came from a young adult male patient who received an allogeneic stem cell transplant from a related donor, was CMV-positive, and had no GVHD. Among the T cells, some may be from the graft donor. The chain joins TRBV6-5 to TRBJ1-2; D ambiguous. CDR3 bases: TGTGCCAGCAGTTACTCCGGTACTAACTATGGCTACACCTTC. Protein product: CASSYSGTNYGYTF.